The entry below describes one TCR beta chain. The data are from a study of blood T cell repertoires in COVID-19. Authors' analysis steps: Counts of nucleated cells, estimated from reference gene primer amplification, were obtained. Assay used: immunoSEQ multiplex PCR; TCRdb lists only in-frame clones, some missing. V and J calls and clone size are as listed in that table; D and trimming were resolved from the DNA. The sample consists of just over 650,000 clones, around 90% of them appearing once. This clonotype originated in a young woman with acute or convalescent COVID-19. The sequenced sample consisted of peripheral blood.

The CDR3, as DNA: TGTGCCATTGGGAACTCCGTAGGGGGCAATCAGCCCCAGCATTTT. This codes for CAIGNSVGGNQPQHF. The genes are TRBV10-3 and TRBJ1-5, with D possibly TRBD1 on 5 matching bases. Germline assignment: CDR1 ENHRY and CDR2 SYGVKD. Trimming removed 9 bases at V and 2 bases at J, with 17 bases between. CDR3 length: 15 residues.